Sequencing of this TCR beta chain was carried out in a study of blood T cell repertoires in COVID-19. Study at large: Sites across the United States, Italy and Spain contributed samples from acute and convalescent COVID-19.

This clone was recorded a few times. Profiling relied on immunoSEQ multiplex PCR, and the TCRdb table lists in-frame clones only, not all of them. The repertoire has over 150,000 clones, 84% of them found once; the top ten carry about 12%. CDR3 length equals 18 residues. The junction had 12 bases not matched to a gene; V was cut back by 4 bases and J by 2 bases. Germline V gene lookup returns CDR1 MGHRA and CDR2 YSYEKL. The sequence came from a human donor in a cohort sampled during active COVID-19. The sample consisted of peripheral blood. This chain uses TRBV4-1 with TRBJ2-1, with 9 bases lining up with TRBD1. The CDR3 DNA sequence: TGCGCCAGCAGCCTAGGCGCCCCGGGACAGGGACCCTACAATGAGCAGTTCTTC. It is translated as CASSLGAPGQGPYNEQFF.